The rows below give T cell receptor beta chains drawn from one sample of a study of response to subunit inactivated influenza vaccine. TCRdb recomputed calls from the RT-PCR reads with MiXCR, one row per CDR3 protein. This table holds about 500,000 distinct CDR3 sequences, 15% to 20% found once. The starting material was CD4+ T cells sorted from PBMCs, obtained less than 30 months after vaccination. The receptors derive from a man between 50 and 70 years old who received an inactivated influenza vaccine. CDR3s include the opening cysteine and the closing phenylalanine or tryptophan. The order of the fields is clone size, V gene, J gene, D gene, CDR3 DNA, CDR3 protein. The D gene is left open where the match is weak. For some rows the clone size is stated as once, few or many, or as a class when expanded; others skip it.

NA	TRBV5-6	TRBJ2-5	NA	TGTGCCAGCAGCTACGGGACTTTCCAAGAGACCCAGTACTTC	CASSYGTFQETQYF
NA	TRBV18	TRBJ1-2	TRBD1	TGTGCCAGCTCACCTAGACAGGGGGCTAACTATGGCTACACCTTC	CASSPRQGANYGYTF
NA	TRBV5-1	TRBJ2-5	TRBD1	TGCGCCAGCAGCCCCGGGACAGGGGGACAAGAGACCCAGTACTTC	CASSPGTGGQETQYF
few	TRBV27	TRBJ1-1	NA	TGTGCCAGCAGGCGAGGGCTATCAAACACTGAAGCTTTCTTT	CASRRGLSNTEAFF
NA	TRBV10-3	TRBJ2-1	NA	TGTGCCTCAAACGGGGGCGACAGCTCCTACAATGAGCAGTTCTTC	CASNGGDSSYNEQFF
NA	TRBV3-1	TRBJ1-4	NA	TGTGCCAGCAGCCAAGGGACCCGGCAAGAAAAACTGTTTTTT	CASSQGTRQEKLFF
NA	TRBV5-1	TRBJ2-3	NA	TGCGCCAGCAGCTTGGACCCTCTGGGGCCCACAGATACGCAGTATTTT	CASSLDPLGPTDTQYF
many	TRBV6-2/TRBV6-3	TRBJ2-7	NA	TGTGCCAGCAGTTACTCGTGGGCGGAATCCTACGAGCAGTACTTC	CASSYSWAESYEQYF
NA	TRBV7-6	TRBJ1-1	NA	TGTGCCAGCAGCTTAGCCGAGGGAAACACTGAAGCTTTCTTT	CASSLAEGNTEAFF
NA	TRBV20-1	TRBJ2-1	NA	TGCAGTGCTAGAGTTCTGAGCGGAGGATTAGGAAATGAGCAGTTCTTC	CSARVLSGGLGNEQFF
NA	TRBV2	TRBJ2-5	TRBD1	TGTGCCAGCAATCCGGACAGGGCTCAAGAGACCCAGTACTTC	CASNPDRAQETQYF
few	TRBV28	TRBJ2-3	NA	TGTGCCAGCAGTCCTCCCCCCGCATCAGATACGCAGTATTTT	CASSPPPASDTQYF
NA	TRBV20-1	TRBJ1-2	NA	TGCAGTGCTTACAAGAGGGCAGGAACCTATGGCTACACCTTC	CSAYKRAGTYGYTF
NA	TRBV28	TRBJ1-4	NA	TGTGCCAGCAGCCCGGGGGTTTCGACAACTAATGAAAAACTGTTTTTT	CASSPGVSTTNEKLFF
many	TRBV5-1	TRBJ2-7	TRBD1	TGCGCCAGCAGCCCACAGGGGTTTTTGAGCGAGCAGTACTTC	CASSPQGFLSEQYF
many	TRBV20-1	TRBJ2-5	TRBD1	TGCAGTGCTAGAGTACAGGGGGCATTCGAGACCCAGTACTTC	CSARVQGAFETQYF
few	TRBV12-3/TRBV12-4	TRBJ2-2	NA	TGTGCCAGCAGTCGGACTTCCGAAGGGGCCGGGGAGCTGTTTTTT	CASSRTSEGAGELFF
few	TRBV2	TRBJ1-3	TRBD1	TGTGCCAGCAGACCAACCGGGACAGCCACTATCCATCGCTCTGGAAACACCATATATTTT	CASRPTGTATIHRSGNTIYF
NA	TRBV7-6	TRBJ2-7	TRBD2	TGTGCCAGCAGCTCTCCAAACGGCTTAGCGGGAGGGCCCCACGAGCAGTACTTC	CASSSPNGLAGGPHEQYF
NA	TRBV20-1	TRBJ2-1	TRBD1	TGCAGTGCCCAGAATCGACGACGGACAGGGACCTACAATGAGCAGTTCTTC	CSAQNRRRTGTYNEQFF
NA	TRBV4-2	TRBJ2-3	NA	TGTGCCAGCAGCTCCAGTGCAGATACGCAGTATTTT	CASSSSADTQYF
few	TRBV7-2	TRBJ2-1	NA	TGTGCCAGCAGCTTAGGGTACGCGAGTTACAATGAGCAGTTCTTC	CASSLGYASYNEQFF
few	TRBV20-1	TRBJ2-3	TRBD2	TGCAGTGCTAGACCCTATCATAGCGGGAGTTTCACAGATACGCAGTATTTT	CSARPYHSGSFTDTQYF
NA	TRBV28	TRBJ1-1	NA	TGTGCCAGCAAAACAGGGTCGGCCTTGAACACTGAAGCTTTCTTT	CASKTGSALNTEAFF
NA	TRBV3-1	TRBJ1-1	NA	TGTGCCAGCAGCCAAGTGTTACGCGGTGAAGCTTTCTTT	CASSQVLRGEAFF
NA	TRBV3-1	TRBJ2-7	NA	TGTGCCAGCAGCCAAGTTCAGGGCCCCTCCTACGAGCAGTACTTC	CASSQVQGPSYEQYF
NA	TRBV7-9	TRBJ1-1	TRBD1	TGTGCCAGCGCCGGACAGGGACCTTTCTTT	CASAGQGPFF